These 18 T cell receptor beta chains share one sample of origin, sequenced in a study of CD8 T cells in Susac syndrome. With random hexamers, about 0.45 to 1 ug RNA was reverse transcribed. TCRdb reanalysed the immunoSEQ multiplex PCR reads using MiXCR and keeps one entry per CDR3 protein. The sample has more than 70,000 distinct CDR3 sequences, over 75% seen once. What was sequenced was CD8+ T cells from PBMCs. These receptors all come from a human donor with multiple sclerosis.

The chain combines TRBV19 with TRBJ1-1; D remains unclear. The germline V gene has CDR1 LNHDA and CDR2 SQIVND (reference sequence). V shed 5 bases and J shed 6 bases, with 7 bases lying between them. CDR3 size: 11 residues. CDR3 DNA sequence: TGTGCCAGTAGTTCCGGGCCTGAAGCTTTCTTT. Amino acid sequence: CASSSGPEAFF. Using reference TRBV19 and TRBJ1-1 for the parts outside the CDR3, the full variable domain is DGGITQSPKYLFRKEGQNVTLSCEQNLNHDAMYWYRQDPGQGLRLIYYSQIVNDFQKGDIAEGYSVSREKKESFPLTVTSAQKNPTAFYLCASSSGPEAFFGQGTRLTVV.

This chain links TRBV30 with TRBJ2-7; weak D call: TRBD2 (5 bases). Germline values: CDR1 GTSNPN, CDR2 SVGIG (reference sequence). Trimming pared 0 bases from V and 3 bases from J, leaving 15 bases between. The CDR3 runs 15 residues. CDR3 amino acids: CAWSVRGRGNYEQYF. The DNA for the CDR3 is TGTGCCTGGAGTGTACGAGGGAGAGGAAACTACGAGCAGTACTTC.

The chain couples TRBV19 to TRBJ2-3; D not resolved. The CDR3 is 14 amino acids. Germline loops: CDR1 LNHDA, CDR2 SQIVND (reference sequence). V was pared by 1 base and J by 1 base, with 6 bases between. For the CDR3, the DNA is TGTGCCAGTAGTATAGTGTCTCGCACAGATACGCAGTATTTT. Residues: CASSIVSRTDTQYF.

V and J are TRBV4-3 and TRBJ1-5; 7 positions match TRBD1. Germline V gene sequence: CDR1 LGHNA, CDR2 YSLEER. V trimming: 0 bases; J trimming: 5 bases; junction bases outside the gene matches: 4. The CDR3 has 15 residues. Written as DNA, the CDR3 is TGCGCCAGCAGCCAAGAATGGGACAGTTATCAGCCCCAGCATTTT. This encodes CASSQEWDSYQPQHF.

This clonotype was seen once. This chain uses TRBV30 with TRBJ2-3; D unclear. Germline-derived CDR1 and CDR2 are GTSNPN and SVGIG (reference sequence). Trimming stripped 2 bases from V and 6 bases from J, with 15 bases between. The CDR3 covers 14 residues. For the CDR3, the DNA is TGTGCCTGGAGTCTGGCGGAAAGAGTGGATACGCAGTATTTT. Translation gives CAWSLAERVDTQYF.

The chain employs TRBV12-3 or TRBV12-4 and TRBJ1-5, with D possibly being TRBD1 (5 bases). V gave up 4 bases and J gave up 1 base, with 5 bases separating them. The CDR3 extends over 13 amino acids. CDR3 sequence reads: CASSWDSNQPQHF. Here the CDR3 DNA reads TGTGCCAGCAGTTGGGACAGCAATCAGCCCCAGCATTTT.

V and J are TRBV12-5 and TRBJ2-7; 7 nucleotides align to TRBD1. The CDR3 has 15 residues. The V gene end was trimmed by 2 bases and the J gene end by 0 bases; junction bases not matched to a gene: 4. CDR1 is LGHNT and CDR2 is FRNRAP in the germline V gene. CDR3: CASGLSRGSSYEQYF. Written as DNA, the CDR3 is TGTGCTAGTGGTTTGTCCAGGGGGAGCTCCTACGAGCAGTACTTC.

The chain links TRBV28 to TRBJ2-2; 8 positions match TRBD1. Germline V gives CDR1 MDHEN, CDR2 SYDVKM. CDR3 size: 15 residues. The V and J ends lost 4 bases and 5 bases, in that order; junction bases with no gene match: 6. The CDR3, as DNA: TGTGCCAGCAGTTATCAAGACAGGGGTACCGGGGAGCTGTTTTTT. This codes for CASSYQDRGTGELFF.

This chain connects TRBV2 to TRBJ1-4; 9 nucleotides align to TRBD1. This CDR3 contains 19 residues. The germline V gene has CDR1 SNHLY and CDR2 FYNNEI. V trimming: 6 bases; J trimming: 3 bases; junction bases outside the gene matches: 17. The DNA for the CDR3 is TGTGCCAGCAGCATACCGGGACAGGGTCCCCGGTCGGCTAATGAAAAACTGTTTTTT. Translated: CASSIPGQGPRSANEKLFF. Variable domain in full (rest from reference TRBV2 and TRBJ1-4): EPEVTQTPSHQVTQMGQEVILRCVPISNHLYFYWYRQILGQKVEFLVSFYNNEISEKSEIFDDQFSVERPDGSNFTLKIRSTKLEDSAMYFCASSIPGQGPRSANEKLFFGSGTQLSVL.

The chain couples TRBV19 to TRBJ1-5, with no clear D. V was pared by 3 bases and J by 5 bases, with 8 bases between. The CDR3 is 13 amino acids. Germline CDR1 and CDR2: LNHDA and SQIVND (reference sequence). The CDR3, as DNA: TGTGCCAGTAGTATGGCGGCGGATCAGCCCCAGCATTTT. This translates into CASSMAADQPQHF.

The chain has TRBV12-3 or TRBV12-4 and TRBJ2-1; 15 bases agree with TRBD2. V trimming: 4 bases; J trimming: 2 bases; junction bases outside the gene matches: 3. The CDR3 contains 17 residues. The CDR3 coding sequence is TGTGCCAGCAGTTCCCGGACTAGCGGGAGGGCCTACAATGAGCAGTTCTTC. It specifies CASSSRTSGRAYNEQFF.

The chain uses TRBV24-1 and TRBJ2-1; TRBD1 might be the D (6 bases). The germline gives CDR1 KGHDR, CDR2 SFDVKD. The CDR3 is 14 residues long. V lost 3 bases and J 8 bases, leaving 13 bases between the germline ends. The CDR3 sequence is CATSDTRGVDEQFF. CDR3 coding DNA: TGTGCCACCAGTGATACCAGGGGCGTGGATGAGCAGTTCTTC.

This rearrangement joins TRBV9 to TRBJ2-2; unclear D gene. The V and J ends lost 0 bases and 4 bases respectively, with 4 bases between them. The CDR3 is made up of 13 amino acids. Germline values: CDR1 SGDLS, CDR2 YYNGEE. The CDR3 reads CASSVAGTGELFF. The CDR3 nucleotides read TGTGCCAGCAGCGTAGCGGGCACCGGGGAGCTGTTTTTT. Full variable domain (rest looked up from reference TRBV9 and TRBJ2-2): DSGVTQTPKHLITATGQRVTLRCSPRSGDLSVYWYQQSLDQGLQFLIQYYNGEERAKGNILERFSAQQFPDLHSELNLSSLELGDSALYFCASSVAGTGELFFGEGSRLTVL.

Written as DNA, the CDR3 is TGTGCCAGCAGTGAAGCGCTACGCCACGAGCAGTACTTC. This gives the protein CASSEALRHEQYF. The rearrangement links TRBV2 to TRBJ2-7, with D hard to call. Germline V gives CDR1 SNHLY, CDR2 FYNNEI. The CDR3 sequence is 13 residues long. V shed 0 bases and J shed 5 bases, with 8 bases lying between them.

V is TRBV3-1 and J is TRBJ1-2; 9 bases fit TRBD1. Trimming at V came to 4 bases and at J to 6 bases, leaving 9 bases not matched to a gene. The CDR3 totals 15 residues. Germline V gene data show CDR1 as LGHDT and CDR2 as YNNKEL (reference sequence). CDR3 bases: TGTGCCAGCAGCCCGTACAGGGGGCGCCCAGATGGCTACACCTTC. It is translated as CASSPYRGRPDGYTF.

This chain uses TRBV29-1 with TRBJ2-1; D is perhaps TRBD2 (6 bases). Per the germline V gene, CDR1 is SQVTM and CDR2 is ANQGSEA. V lost 1 base, J lost 0 bases, and 10 bases lay in between. The CDR3 is 15 amino acids. DNA of the CDR3: TGCAGCGTTGAAGGGCTAGCGTTCTCCTACAATGAGCAGTTCTTC. Translating it yields CSVEGLAFSYNEQFF.

This sequence joins TRBV5-1 and TRBJ2-7; 12 nucleotides match TRBD1. Germline V CDR1 and CDR2: SGHRS, YFSETQ. This CDR3 region has 18 residues. With 4 bases clipped from V and 1 base from J, the junction kept 12 bases outside the gene matches. CDR3 sequence (DNA): TGCGCCAGCAGCCCAGCGGGGACAGGGGGCGCAAGATCCTACGAGCAGTACTTC. It yields the protein CASSPAGTGGARSYEQYF.

The genes are TRBV29-1 and TRBJ2-1; perhaps TRBD2 as D (5 bases). V was cut by 4 bases and J by 7 bases, with 26 bases left in between. The CDR3 runs to 17 residues. CDR1 and CDR2 (germline): SQVTM, ANQGSEA. The DNA of the CDR3 is TGCAGCGTTGTAAGCTCAGGAGCCGACCACCGAGGGAATGAGCAGTTCTTC. The encoded protein is CSVVSSGADHRGNEQFF.